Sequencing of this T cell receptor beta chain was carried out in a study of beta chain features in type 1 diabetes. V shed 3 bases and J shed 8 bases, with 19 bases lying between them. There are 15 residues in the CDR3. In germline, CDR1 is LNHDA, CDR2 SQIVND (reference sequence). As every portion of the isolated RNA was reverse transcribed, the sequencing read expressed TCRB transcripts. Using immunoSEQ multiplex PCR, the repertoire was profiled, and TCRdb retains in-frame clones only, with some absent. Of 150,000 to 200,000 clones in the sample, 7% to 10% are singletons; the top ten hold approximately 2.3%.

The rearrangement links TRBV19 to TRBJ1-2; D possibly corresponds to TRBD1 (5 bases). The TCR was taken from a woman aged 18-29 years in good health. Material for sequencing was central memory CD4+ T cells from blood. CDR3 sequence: CASSIPGQAERGYTF. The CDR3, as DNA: TGTGCCAGTAGTATCCCTGGACAAGCTGAACGGGGCTACACCTTC.